This TCR beta chain was retrieved from a study of graft-versus-host responses after intestinal transplantation. Across the study: Recipients received multivisceral, liver-intestinal, or isolated intestinal transplants. Recipients were all induced with anti-thymocyte globulin, then given tacrolimus and steroids for about three years. Study findings and constraints: Within the allografts of patients who had graft-donor T cell macrochimerism, graft-versus-host to host-versus-graft clonal ratios were high.

Germline V gene sequence: CDR1 GTSNPN, CDR2 SVGIG (reference sequence). The CDR3 spans 13 residues. Produced via immunoSEQ multiplex PCR; TCRdb's table is partial and in-frame only. The sample has about 130,000 clones, approximately 91% seen once. In regard to this clone: Its antigen is still unknown.

The chain combines TRBV30 with TRBJ1-1, with D possibly matching TRBD1 (6 bases). The receptor was derived from a human donor who received an intestinal transplant. The source was unstimulated CD4+ T cells sorted from spleen or lymph node cells, collected before intestinal transplant. The CDR3 bases are TGTGCTTGGGGGGGGACACTGAACACTGAAGCTTTCTTT. Translated, it gives CAWGGTLNTEAFF.